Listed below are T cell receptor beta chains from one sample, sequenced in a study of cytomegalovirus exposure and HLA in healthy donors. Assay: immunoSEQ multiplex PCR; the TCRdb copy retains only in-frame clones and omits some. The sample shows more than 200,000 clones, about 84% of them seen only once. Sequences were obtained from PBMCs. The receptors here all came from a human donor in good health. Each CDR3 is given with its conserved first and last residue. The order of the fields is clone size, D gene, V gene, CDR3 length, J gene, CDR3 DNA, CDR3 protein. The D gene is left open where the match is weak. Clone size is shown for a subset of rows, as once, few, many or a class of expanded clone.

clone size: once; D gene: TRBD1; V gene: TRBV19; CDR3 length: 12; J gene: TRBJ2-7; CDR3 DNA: TGTGCCAGTAGTGGGACAGAGTACGAGCAGTACTTC; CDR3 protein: CASSGTEYEQYF
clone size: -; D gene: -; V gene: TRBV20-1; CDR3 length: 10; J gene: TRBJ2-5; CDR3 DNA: TGCAGTGCCGCTGAGGGAACCCAGTACTTC; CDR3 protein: CSAAEGTQYF
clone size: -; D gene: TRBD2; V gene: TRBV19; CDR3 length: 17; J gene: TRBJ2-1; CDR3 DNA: TGTGCCAGTAGGTTTACAGGGGGACTAGCGGGAGACAATGAGCAGTTCTTC; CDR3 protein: CASRFTGGLAGDNEQFF
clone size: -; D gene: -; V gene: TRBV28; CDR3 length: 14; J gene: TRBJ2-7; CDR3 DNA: TGTGCCAGCAGTTTCCCACAGGAGACCTACGAGCAGTACTTC; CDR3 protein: CASSFPQETYEQYF
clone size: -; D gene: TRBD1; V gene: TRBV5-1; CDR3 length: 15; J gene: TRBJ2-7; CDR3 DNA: TGCGCCAGCAGCTCGGACAGGGGTAATCTCTACGAGCAGTACTTC; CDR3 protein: CASSSDRGNLYEQYF
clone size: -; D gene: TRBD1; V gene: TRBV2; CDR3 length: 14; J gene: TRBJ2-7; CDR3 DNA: TGTGCCAGCGTAACCCCACAGGGGGCATACGAGCAGTACTTC; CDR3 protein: CASVTPQGAYEQYF
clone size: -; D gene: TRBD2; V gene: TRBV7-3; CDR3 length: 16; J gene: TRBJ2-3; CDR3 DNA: TGTGCCAGCAGCTTAATGGGGGCGGGAGGCGCAGATACGCAGTATTTT; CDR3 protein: CASSLMGAGGADTQYF
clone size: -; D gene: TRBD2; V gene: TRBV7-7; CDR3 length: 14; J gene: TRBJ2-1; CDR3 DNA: TGTGCTAGCAGCCCGGGACTAGCGCGCAATGAGCAGTTCTTC; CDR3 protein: CASSPGLARNEQFF
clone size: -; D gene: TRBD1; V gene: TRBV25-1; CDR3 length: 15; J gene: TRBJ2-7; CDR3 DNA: TGTGCCAGCAGTGAATATGGGGGACAGGGTAGCGAGCAGTACTTC; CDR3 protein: CASSEYGGQGSEQYF
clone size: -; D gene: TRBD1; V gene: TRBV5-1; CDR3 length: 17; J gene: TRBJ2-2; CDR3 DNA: TGCGCCAGCAGTGTACGAGCGGCAGGGGGCAACACCGGGGAGCTGTTTTTT; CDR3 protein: CASSVRAAGGNTGELFF
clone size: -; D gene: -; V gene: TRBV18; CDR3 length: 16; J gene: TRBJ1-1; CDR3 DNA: TGTGCCAGCTCACCCCCCCAACGAGATTCGAACACTGAAGCTTTCTTT; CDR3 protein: CASSPPQRDSNTEAFF
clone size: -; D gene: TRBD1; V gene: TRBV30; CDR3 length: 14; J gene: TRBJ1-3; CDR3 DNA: TGTGCCTGGAGTCAGGGACAGGGGGCTGACACCATATATTTT; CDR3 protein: CAWSQGQGADTIYF
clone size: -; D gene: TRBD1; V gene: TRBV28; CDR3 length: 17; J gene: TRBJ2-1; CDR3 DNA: TGTGCCAGCAGCCCAAACAGGGGAAGGGATAGATACAATGAGCAGTTCTTC; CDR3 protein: CASSPNRGRDRYNEQFF
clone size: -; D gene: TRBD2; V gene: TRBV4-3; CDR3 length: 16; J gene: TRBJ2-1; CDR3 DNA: TGCGCCAGCAGCCAAGAACCCCTAGCGGCGTACAATGAGCAGTTCTTC; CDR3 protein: CASSQEPLAAYNEQFF
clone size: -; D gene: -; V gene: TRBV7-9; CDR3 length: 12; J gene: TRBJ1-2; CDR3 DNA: TGTTCCAGCGAAGAGGGGGACTATGGCTACACCTTC; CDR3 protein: CSSEEGDYGYTF
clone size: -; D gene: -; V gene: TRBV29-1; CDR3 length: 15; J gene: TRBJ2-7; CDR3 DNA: TGCAGCGTTGAAGATAGGGGCCGGGTATCCTACGAGCAGTACTTC; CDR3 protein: CSVEDRGRVSYEQYF
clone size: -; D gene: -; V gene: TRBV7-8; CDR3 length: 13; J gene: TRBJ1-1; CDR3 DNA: TGTGCCAGCAGCTCCGGACTTTTCACTGAAGCTTTCTTT; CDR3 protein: CASSSGLFTEAFF
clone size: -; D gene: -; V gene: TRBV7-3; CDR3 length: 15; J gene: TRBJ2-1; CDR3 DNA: TGTGCCAGCAGCTCGAACGGGCTAGGGGGTGGTGAGCAGTTCTTC; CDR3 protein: CASSSNGLGGGEQFF
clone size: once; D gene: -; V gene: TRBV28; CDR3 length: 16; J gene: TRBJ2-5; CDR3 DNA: TGTGCCAGCAGTCTTACGACAGTTGGGGTAGAAGAGACCCAGTACTTC; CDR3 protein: CASSLTTVGVEETQYF
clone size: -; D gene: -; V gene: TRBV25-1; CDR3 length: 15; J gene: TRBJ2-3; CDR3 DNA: TGTGCCAGCAGTCATACCAGTCATAGCACAGATACGCAGTATTTT; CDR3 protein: CASSHTSHSTDTQYF
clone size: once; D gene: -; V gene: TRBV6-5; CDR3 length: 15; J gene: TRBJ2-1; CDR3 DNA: TGTGCCAGCAGTTACTCCTGGGCCTCCTACAATGAGCAGTTCTTC; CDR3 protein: CASSYSWASYNEQFF
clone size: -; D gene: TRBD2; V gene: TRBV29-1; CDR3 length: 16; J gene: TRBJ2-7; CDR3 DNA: TGCAGCGTGAGGGGGCGACTAGCGGGGAGCGCCTACGAGCAGTACTTC; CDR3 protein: CSVRGRLAGSAYEQYF